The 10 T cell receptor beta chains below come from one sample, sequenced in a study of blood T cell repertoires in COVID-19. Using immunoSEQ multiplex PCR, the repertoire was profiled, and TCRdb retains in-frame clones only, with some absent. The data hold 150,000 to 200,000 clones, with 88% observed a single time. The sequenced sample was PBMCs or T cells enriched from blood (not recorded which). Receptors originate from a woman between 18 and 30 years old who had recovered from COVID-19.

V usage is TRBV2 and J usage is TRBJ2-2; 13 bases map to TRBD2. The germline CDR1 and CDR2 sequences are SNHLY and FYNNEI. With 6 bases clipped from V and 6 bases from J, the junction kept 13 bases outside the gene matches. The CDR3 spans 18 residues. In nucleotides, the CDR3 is TGTGCCAGCAGGGCAACTAGCGGGAGGGCCCAAGTAGCCGGGGAGCTGTTTTTT. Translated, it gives CASRATSGRAQVAGELFF.

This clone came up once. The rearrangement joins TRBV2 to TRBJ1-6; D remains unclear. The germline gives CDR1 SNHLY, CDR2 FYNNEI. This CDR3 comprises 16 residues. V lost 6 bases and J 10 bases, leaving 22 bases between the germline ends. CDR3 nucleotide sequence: TGTGCCAGCAGGGCGGGAATGGGCTCGGGGTCCTCACCCCTCCACTTT. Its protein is CASRAGMGSGSSPLHF.

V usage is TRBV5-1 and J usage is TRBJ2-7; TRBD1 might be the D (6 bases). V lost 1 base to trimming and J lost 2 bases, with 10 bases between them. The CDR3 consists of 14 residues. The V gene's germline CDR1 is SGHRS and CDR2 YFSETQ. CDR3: CASSLRGQAYEQYF. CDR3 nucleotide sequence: TGCGCCAGCAGCTTGAGGGGACAAGCCTACGAGCAGTACTTC.

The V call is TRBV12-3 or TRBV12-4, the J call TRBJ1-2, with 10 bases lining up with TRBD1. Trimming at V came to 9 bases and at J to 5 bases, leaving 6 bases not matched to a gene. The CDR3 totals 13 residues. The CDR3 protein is CASRGQGFYGYTF. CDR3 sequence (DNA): TGTGCCAGTAGGGGACAGGGGTTTTATGGCTACACCTTC.

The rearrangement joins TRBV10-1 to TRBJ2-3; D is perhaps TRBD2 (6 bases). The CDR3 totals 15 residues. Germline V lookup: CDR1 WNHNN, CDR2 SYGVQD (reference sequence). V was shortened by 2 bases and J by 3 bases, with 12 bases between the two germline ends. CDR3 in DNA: TGCGCCAGCAGTGAGGTAGGGCTAGCGACAGATACGCAGTATTTT. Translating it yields CASSEVGLATDTQYF.

The CDR3 DNA reads as TGTGCCAGCAGCCCCTACCGGACAGCTTCACCCCTCCACTTT. Amino acids: CASSPYRTASPLHF. This chain connects TRBV7-9 to TRBJ1-6, with D possibly matching TRBD1 (6 bases). The V gene lost 5 bases and the J gene lost 9 bases, with 14 bases spanning the gap. CDR1 SEHNR and CDR2 FQNEAQ come from the germline V gene (reference sequence). The CDR3 has 14 amino acids. Drawing the rest from reference TRBV7-9 and TRBJ1-6, the complete variable domain is DTGVSQNPRHKITKRGQNVTFRCDPISEHNRLYWYRQTLGQGPEFLTYFQNEAQLEKSRLLSDRFSAERPKGSFSTLEIQRTEQGDSAMYLCASSPYRTASPLHFGNGTRLTVT.

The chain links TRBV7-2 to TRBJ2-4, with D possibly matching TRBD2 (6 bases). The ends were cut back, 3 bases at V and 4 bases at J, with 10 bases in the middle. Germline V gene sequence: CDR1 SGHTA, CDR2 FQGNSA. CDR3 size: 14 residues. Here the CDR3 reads CASSLGGAKNIQYF. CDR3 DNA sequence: TGTGCCAGCAGCTTGGGGGGAGCGAAAAACATTCAGTACTTC.

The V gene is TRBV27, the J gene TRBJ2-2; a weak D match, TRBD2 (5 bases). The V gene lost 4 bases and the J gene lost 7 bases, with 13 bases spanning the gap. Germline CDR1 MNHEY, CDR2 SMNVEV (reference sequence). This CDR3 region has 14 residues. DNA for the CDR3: TGTGCCAGCAGTTCCGGGATGGGGATCGGGGAGCTGTTTTTT. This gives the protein CASSSGMGIGELFF.

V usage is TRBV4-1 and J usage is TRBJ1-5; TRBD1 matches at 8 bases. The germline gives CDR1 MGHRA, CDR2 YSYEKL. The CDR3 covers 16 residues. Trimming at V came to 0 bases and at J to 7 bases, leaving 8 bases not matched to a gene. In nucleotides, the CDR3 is TGCGCCAGCAGCCAAGATAAGGACAGGGAATCCCAGCCCCAGCATTTT. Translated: CASSQDKDRESQPQHF.

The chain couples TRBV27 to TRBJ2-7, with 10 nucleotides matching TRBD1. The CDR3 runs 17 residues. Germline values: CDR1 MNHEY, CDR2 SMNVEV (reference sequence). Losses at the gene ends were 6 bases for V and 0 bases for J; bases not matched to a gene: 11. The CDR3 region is CASREISGTGASYEQYF. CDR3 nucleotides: TGTGCCAGCAGGGAAATAAGCGGGACAGGGGCCTCCTACGAGCAGTACTTC.